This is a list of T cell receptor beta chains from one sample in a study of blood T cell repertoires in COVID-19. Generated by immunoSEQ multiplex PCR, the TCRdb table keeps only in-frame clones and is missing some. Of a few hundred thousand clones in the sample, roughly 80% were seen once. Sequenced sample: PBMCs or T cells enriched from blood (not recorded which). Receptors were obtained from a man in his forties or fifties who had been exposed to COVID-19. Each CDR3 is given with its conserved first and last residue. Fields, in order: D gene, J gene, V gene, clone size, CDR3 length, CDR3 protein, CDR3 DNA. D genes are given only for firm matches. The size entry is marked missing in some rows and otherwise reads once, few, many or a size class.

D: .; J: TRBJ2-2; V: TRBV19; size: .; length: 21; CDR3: CASSIVFGGIIRPPNTGELFF; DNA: TGTGCCAGTAGTATAGTTTTTGGGGGCATTATTCGCCCCCCGAACACCGGGGAGCTGTTTTTT
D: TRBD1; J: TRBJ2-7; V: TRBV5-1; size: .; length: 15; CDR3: CASSPTGRGLYEQYF; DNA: TGCGCCAGCAGCCCCACCGGCAGGGGGCTCTACGAGCAGTACTTC
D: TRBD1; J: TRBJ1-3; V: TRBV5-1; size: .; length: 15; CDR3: CASSLSGQGRNTIYF; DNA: TGCGCCAGCAGCTTGTCGGGACAGGGGCGAAACACCATATATTTT
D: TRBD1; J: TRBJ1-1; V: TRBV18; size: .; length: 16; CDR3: CASSKPRGLVNTEAFF; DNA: TGTGCCAGCTCTAAACCCAGGGGGCTAGTGAACACTGAAGCTTTCTTT
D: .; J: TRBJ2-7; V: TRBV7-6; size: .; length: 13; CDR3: CASSSNRRSEQYF; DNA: TGTGCCAGCAGCTCAAATCGAAGGAGCGAGCAGTACTTC
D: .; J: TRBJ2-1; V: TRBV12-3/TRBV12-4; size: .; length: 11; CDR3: CASSSRYEQFF; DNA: TGTGCCAGCAGTTCACGGTATGAGCAGTTCTTC
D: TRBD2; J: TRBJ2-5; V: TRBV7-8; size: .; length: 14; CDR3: CATTGGGGEETQYF; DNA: TGTGCCACGACCGGGGGGGGCGGAGAAGAGACCCAGTACTTC
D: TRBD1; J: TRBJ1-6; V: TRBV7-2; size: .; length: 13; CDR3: CASSDRGRKPLHF; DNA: TGTGCCAGCAGTGACAGGGGGAGAAAACCCCTCCACTTT
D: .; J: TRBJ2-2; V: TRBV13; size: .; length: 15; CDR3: CASSLTGGAPGELFF; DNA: TGTGCCAGCAGCCTAACAGGGGGGGCCCCCGGGGAGCTGTTTTTT
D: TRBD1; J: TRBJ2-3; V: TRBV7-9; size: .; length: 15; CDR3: CASLGTGTGIDTQYF; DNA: TGTGCCAGCTTGGGGACCGGGACAGGGATTGATACGCAGTATTTT
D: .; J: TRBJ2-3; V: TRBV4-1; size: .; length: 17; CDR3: CASSPPGGVGSTDTQYF; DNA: TGCGCCAGCAGCCCCCCCGGAGGGGTGGGCAGCACAGATACGCAGTATTTT
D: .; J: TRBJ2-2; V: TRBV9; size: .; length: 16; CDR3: CASSARLRGAGGELFF; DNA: TGTGCCAGCAGCGCTAGATTACGGGGGGCTGGCGGGGAGCTGTTTTTT
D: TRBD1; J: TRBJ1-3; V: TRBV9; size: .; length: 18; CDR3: CASSSSWDSLYSGNTIYF; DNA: TGTGCCAGCAGCTCCTCATGGGACAGTCTTTACTCTGGAAACACCATATATTTT
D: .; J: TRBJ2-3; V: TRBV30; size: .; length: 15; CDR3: CAWNLELGSTDTQYF; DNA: TGTGCCTGGAACCTAGAACTAGGGAGCACAGATACGCAGTATTTT
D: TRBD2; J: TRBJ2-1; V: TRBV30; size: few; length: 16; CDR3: CALARASGRSYNEQFF; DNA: TGTGCCCTAGCGCGGGCTAGCGGGAGGTCCTACAATGAGCAGTTCTTC
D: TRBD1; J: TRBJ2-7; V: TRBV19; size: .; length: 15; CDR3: CASSSWTGRSYEQYF; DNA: TGTGCCAGTAGTTCTTGGACAGGAAGGTCCTACGAGCAGTACTTC
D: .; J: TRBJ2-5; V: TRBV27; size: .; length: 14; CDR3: CASSFRGVQETQYF; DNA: TGTGCCAGCAGTTTCCGCGGAGTCCAAGAGACCCAGTACTTC
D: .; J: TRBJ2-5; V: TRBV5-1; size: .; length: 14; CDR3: CASRAQVGQETQYF; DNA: TGCGCCAGCAGGGCACAGGTGGGGCAAGAGACCCAGTACTTC
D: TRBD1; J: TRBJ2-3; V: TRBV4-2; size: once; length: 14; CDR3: CASSPNRGTDTQYF; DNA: TGTGCCAGCAGCCCAAACAGGGGTACAGATACGCAGTATTTT
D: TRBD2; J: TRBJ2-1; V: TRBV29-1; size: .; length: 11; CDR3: CSVDGGGEQFF; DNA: TGCAGCGTGGACGGGGGGGGTGAGCAGTTCTTC
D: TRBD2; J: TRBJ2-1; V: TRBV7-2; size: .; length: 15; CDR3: CASSLGLAGYNEQFF; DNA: TGTGCCAGCAGCTTAGGGCTAGCGGGGTACAATGAGCAGTTCTTC
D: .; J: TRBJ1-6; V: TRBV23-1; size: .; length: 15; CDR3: CASSQSSQGNSPLHF; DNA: TGCGCCAGCAGTCAATCATCCCAGGGTAATTCACCCCTCCACTTT
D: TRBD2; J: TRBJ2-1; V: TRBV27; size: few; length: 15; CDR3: CASSLVAAGVNEQFF; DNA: TGTGCCAGCAGTTTAGTCGCAGCGGGAGTCAATGAGCAGTTCTTC
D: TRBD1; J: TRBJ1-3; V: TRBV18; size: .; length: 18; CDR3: CASSPPGGLVLAGNTIYF; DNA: TGTGCCAGCTCCCCTCCAGGGGGGTTAGTGCTCGCTGGAAACACCATATATTTT
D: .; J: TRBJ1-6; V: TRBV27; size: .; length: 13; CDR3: CASAGFVNSPLHF; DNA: TGTGCCAGCGCAGGGTTTGTTAATTCACCCCTCCACTTT
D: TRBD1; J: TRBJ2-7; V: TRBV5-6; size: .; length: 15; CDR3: CASSLGGQGEYEQYF; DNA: TGTGCCAGCAGCTTGGGGGGACAGGGAGAGTACGAGCAGTACTTC
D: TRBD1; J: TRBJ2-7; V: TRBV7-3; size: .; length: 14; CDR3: CASSETGGYDEQYF; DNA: TGTGCCAGCAGCGAAACAGGGGGTTACGACGAGCAGTACTTC
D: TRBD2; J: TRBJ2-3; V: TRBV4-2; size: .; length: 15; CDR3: CASSQERGVTDTQYF; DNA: TGTGCCAGCAGCCAAGAACGGGGGGTAACAGATACGCAGTATTTT
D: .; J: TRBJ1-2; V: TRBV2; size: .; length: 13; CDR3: CATHETADYGYTF; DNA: TGTGCCACCCACGAGACAGCAGACTATGGCTACACCTTC
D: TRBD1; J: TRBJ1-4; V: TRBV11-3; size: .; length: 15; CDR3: CASSSRTGTNEKLFF; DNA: TGTGCCAGCAGCTCGCGGACAGGGACTAATGAAAAACTGTTTTTT
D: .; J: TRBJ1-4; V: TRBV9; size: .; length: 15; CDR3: CASSTTAGTNEKLFF; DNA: TGTGCCAGCAGCACCACTGCGGGGACTAATGAAAAACTGTTTTTT
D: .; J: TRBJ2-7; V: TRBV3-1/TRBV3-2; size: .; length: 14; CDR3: CASSRRTVSYEQYF; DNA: TGTGCCAGCAGCCGGCGGACTGTTTCCTACGAGCAGTACTTC
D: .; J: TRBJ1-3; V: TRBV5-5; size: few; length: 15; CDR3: CASSLDISSGNTIYF; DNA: TGTGCCAGCAGCTTGGACATAAGCTCTGGAAACACCATATATTTT
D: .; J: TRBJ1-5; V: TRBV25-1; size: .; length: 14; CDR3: CASSETHRNWPQHF; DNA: TGTGCCAGCAGTGAAACCCACAGGAATTGGCCCCAGCATTTT
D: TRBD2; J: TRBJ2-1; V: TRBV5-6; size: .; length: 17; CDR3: CASSLGTSGSFYNEQFF; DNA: TGTGCCAGCAGCTTAGGGACTAGCGGGAGTTTTTACAATGAGCAGTTCTTC
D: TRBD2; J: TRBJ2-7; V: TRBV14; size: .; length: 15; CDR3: CASSQGQGGNYEQYF; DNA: TGTGCCAGCAGCCAAGGGCAGGGAGGGAACTACGAGCAGTACTTC
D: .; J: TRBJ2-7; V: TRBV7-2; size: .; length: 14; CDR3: CASSLGWQTYEQYF; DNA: TGTGCCAGCAGCTTAGGGTGGCAGACCTACGAGCAGTACTTC
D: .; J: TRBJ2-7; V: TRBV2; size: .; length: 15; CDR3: CASSVGNLIAGEQYF; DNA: TGTGCCAGCAGTGTCGGGAATTTGATCGCGGGGGAGCAGTACTTC
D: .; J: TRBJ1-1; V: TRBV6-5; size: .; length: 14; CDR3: CATKIYRRGTEAFF; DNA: TGTGCCACCAAAATTTACCGACGGGGCACTGAAGCTTTCTTT
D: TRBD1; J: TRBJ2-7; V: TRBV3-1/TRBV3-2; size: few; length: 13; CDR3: CASSLDRGNEQYF; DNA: TGTGCCAGCAGTCTGGACAGGGGGAACGAGCAGTACTTC
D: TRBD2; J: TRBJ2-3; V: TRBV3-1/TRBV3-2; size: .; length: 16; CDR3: CASSRGLAGPTDTQYF; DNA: TGTGCCAGCAGCCGGGGACTAGCGGGGCCCACAGATACGCAGTATTTT
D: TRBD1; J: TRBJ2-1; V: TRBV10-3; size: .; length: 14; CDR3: CAIRSGTGGNEQFF; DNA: TGTGCCATCAGATCCGGGACAGGAGGAAATGAGCAGTTCTTC
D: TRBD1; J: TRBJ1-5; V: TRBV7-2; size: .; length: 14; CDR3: CASSLGTGHQPQHF; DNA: TGTGCCAGCAGCTTAGGGACAGGGCATCAGCCCCAGCATTTT
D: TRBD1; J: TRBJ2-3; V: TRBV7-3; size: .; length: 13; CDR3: CASSFEQGNTQYF; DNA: TGTGCCAGCAGCTTTGAACAGGGGAACACGCAGTATTTT
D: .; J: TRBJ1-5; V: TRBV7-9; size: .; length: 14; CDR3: CASSLENRGQPQHF; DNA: TGTGCCAGCAGCTTGGAGAATCGGGGTCAGCCCCAGCATTTT
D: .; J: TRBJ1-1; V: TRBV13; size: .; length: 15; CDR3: CASTRRSGGNTEAFF; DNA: TGTGCCAGCACCCGGAGGTCAGGAGGCAACACTGAAGCTTTCTTT
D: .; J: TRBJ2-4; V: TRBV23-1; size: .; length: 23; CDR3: CASSRTKGGCSTPTGLKLNIQYF; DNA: TGCGCCAGCAGTCGCACAAAGGGGGGGTGTAGTACGCCGACAGGACTAAAACTAAACATTCAGTACTTC
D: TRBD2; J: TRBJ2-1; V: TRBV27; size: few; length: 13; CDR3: CASSLSGGWGQFF; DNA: TGTGCCAGCAGTTTATCGGGAGGGTGGGGGCAGTTCTTC
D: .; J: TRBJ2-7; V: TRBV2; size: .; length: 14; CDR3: CASSAARATGEQYF; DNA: TGTGCCAGCAGCGCCGCCAGGGCTACAGGCGAGCAGTACTTC
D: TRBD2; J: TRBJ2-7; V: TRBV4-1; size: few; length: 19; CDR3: CASSQGPPVSSGGYYEQYF; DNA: TGCGCCAGCAGCCAAGGACCGCCCGTTTCTAGCGGGGGTTACTACGAGCAGTACTTC
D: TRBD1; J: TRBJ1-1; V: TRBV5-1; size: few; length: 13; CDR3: CASSWTGSFEAFF; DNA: TGCGCCAGCAGCTGGACAGGGAGTTTTGAAGCTTTCTTT
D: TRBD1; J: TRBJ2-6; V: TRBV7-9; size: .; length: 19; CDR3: CASSLDRGRSGYGANVLTF; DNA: TGTGCCAGCAGCTTAGATAGGGGGCGCAGTGGCTATGGGGCCAACGTCCTGACTTTC
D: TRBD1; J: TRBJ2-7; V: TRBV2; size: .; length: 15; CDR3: CASSPIWDREDEQYF; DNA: TGTGCCAGCAGCCCGATCTGGGACAGGGAGGATGAGCAGTACTTC
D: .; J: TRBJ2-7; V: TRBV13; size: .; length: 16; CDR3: CASSLGPPLGAYEQYF; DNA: TGTGCCAGCAGCTTAGGCCCGCCCCTAGGCGCCTACGAGCAGTACTTC
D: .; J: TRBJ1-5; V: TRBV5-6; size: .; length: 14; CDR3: CASSRRTLNQPQHF; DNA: TGTGCCAGCAGCCGGAGAACGCTAAATCAGCCCCAGCATTTT
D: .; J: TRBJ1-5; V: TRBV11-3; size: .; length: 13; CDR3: CASSLVNSQPQHF; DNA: TGTGCCAGCAGCTTAGTAAACTCTCAGCCCCAGCATTTT
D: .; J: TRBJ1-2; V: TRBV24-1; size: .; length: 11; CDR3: CATSEGAGYTF; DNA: TGTGCCACCAGTGAAGGGGCTGGCTACACCTTC
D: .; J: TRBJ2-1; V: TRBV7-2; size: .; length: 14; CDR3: CASSRGGSANEQFF; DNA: TGTGCCAGCAGCCGCGGCGGATCCGCCAATGAGCAGTTCTTC
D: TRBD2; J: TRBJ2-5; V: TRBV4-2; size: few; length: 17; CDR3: CASSQDLAGDGQETQYF; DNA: TGTGCCAGCAGCCAAGATTTAGCGGGAGACGGTCAAGAGACCCAGTACTTC